This entry concerns a single T cell receptor (beta chain). Its target is unknown. In the ViraFEST assay, antigen-specific CD4+ clonotypes were identified by expansion after peptide-pool stimulation. Around day 10 of culture, CD4+ T cells were separated out. Vaccinated participants had no history of SARS-CoV-2 infection and tested negative for nucleocapsid antibodies. This specimen belongs to a study of vaccination effects on CD4 cells after COVID-19. Sequencing used immunoSEQ multiplex PCR; TCRdb keeps in-frame clones, though not all of them. Counted here are more than 25,000 clones, about 63% occurring once; the ten biggest clones make up 25% to 30%. This CDR3 is built from 15 residues. Germline trimming cut 4 bases from V and 12 bases from J; bases unmatched to any gene: 12. Germline CDR1 reads LNHDA; CDR2 reads SQIVND (reference sequence).

This TCR came from a human donor who received a COVID-19 vaccine. The material was CD4+ T cells from PBMCs cultured with HCoV-229E spike peptides, obtained before COVID-19 vaccination. The rearrangement joins TRBV19 to TRBJ2-6; TRBD2 matches 7 bases. The CDR3 here is CASSTPGGAALVLTF. CDR3 sequence (DNA): TGTGCCAGTAGTACCCCGGGGGGAGCGGCCCTCGTCCTGACTTTC.